This TCR beta chain was retrieved from a study of Ad26.COV2.S vaccination and SARS-CoV-2 variants. General study points: Marked by substantial breadth, spike-specific CD8+ and CD4+ T cell responses were reportedly seen after vaccination.

The CDR3 totals 15 residues. Germline V CDR1 and CDR2: LGHNA, YNFKEQ. Trimming took 3 bases from V and 2 from J; bases not matched to a gene: 5. Stated treatment: 15 to 20 received Ad26.COV2.S at low or high dose, single or two shots; roughly five received placebo; per-sample allocation not given. Material that was analyzed had been drawn on day 63 after the first vaccine or placebo injection. With regard to this clone: No antigen is known for it.

TCRdb keeps only in-frame clones here, not all; method: immunoSEQ multiplex PCR. The sample includes 250,000 or so clones, approximately 90% of them seen just once. Sequencing was performed on peripheral blood, taken in a trial of Ad26.COV2.S vaccine versus placebo. The V call is TRBV4-2, the J call TRBJ2-3; 7 nucleotides align to TRBD2. This sequence originates from a person aged 18-60 years who received the Ad26.COV2.S COVID-19 vaccine or a placebo. This chain's CDR3 is CASSQASGVTDTQYF. The CDR3 DNA reads TGTGCCAGCAGCCAGGCTAGCGGAGTCACAGATACGCAGTATTTT.